The T cell receptor (beta chain) under discussion was sequenced for a study of cytomegalovirus exposure and HLA in healthy donors. Broader study findings: Most sequenced TCRs were rare (though some public TCRs occurred in many donors).

This table comes from immunoSEQ multiplex PCR, and its TCRdb copy is limited to in-frame clones, with some not included. The table lists around 230,000 clones, around 85% of them singletons. A remark on this clone: Its target is not known.

The clonotype was recovered from a woman aged 25-40 years in good health and CMV-seropositive. Sequenced material: PBMCs.

This CDR3 reads CASTGEGYQPQHF. Written as DNA, the CDR3 is TGTGCCAGTACCGGGGAGGGGTATCAGCCCCAGCATTTT. V usage is TRBV19 and J usage is TRBJ1-5, with D possibly TRBD1 on 5 matching bases. The germline V gene has CDR1 LNHDA and CDR2 SQIVND (reference sequence). Trimming removed 7 bases from V and 5 bases from J, with 12 bases in between. CDR3 size: 13 residues.